Listed below are T cell receptor beta chains from one sample, sequenced in a study of T cell repertoires in aging, cancer and after chemotherapy. Each CDR3 protein gets one entry after TCRdb re-called the multiplex PCR reads with MiXCR. The sample holds over 15,000 distinct CDR3 sequences, roughly 35% seen once. The sample was blood. These receptor sequences come from a human donor with a solid tumor. Each CDR3 is given with its conserved first and last residue.

v_gene,j_gene,CDR3aa
TRBV5-6,TRBJ2-5,CASSPLAGGSQETQYF
TRBV11-1,TRBJ2-3,CASTQDTDTQYF
TRBV15,TRBJ2-3,CATSRAVDTQYF
TRBV18,TRBJ2-3,CASSTRTGADTQYF
TRBV6-1,TRBJ2-1,CASRDSNDNEQFF
TRBV30,TRBJ2-3,CAYGRGDTQYF
TRBV5-1,TRBJ2-5,CASSLGAGTVETQYF
TRBV19,TRBJ2-7,CASSIGPPGAYEQYF
TRBV19,TRBJ2-7,CASSIRDVDEQYF
TRBV11-1,TRBJ2-5,CASSFSGGETQYF
TRBV5-1,TRBJ2-1,CASTRGGPDEQFF
TRBV18,TRBJ2-1,CASSPSSGSSYNEQFF
TRBV6-5,TRBJ1-5,CASTLDSRNQPQHF
TRBV7-3,TRBJ2-2,CASSLTAGLPGELFF
TRBV6-2/TRBV6-3,TRBJ2-7,CASNYFYEQYF
TRBV7-3,TRBJ2-5,CASSLSVEETQYF
TRBV6-2/TRBV6-3,TRBJ1-3,CASSYPSTGMRIGGNTIYF
TRBV7-2,TRBJ2-7,CASSLGGERGRHGEQYF
TRBV19,TRBJ2-1,CASSIPRGGSYNEQFF
TRBV14,TRBJ2-1,CASSRAISYNEQFF
TRBV6-6,TRBJ2-7,CASIKKGTSGSEQYF
TRBV6-4,TRBJ2-3,CASSPSGGSADTQYF
TRBV6-6,TRBJ2-1,CASHPGPGANEQFF
TRBV5-5,TRBJ2-7,CASSSLGGTPYYEQYF
TRBV5-6,TRBJ1-3,CASSLGGGLVTGNTIYF
TRBV15,TRBJ2-7,CATSRDRGWGAGGPYEQYF
TRBV5-4,TRBJ2-1,CASSWGTSGSFDEQFF
TRBV6-6,TRBJ1-4,CASSSTRDGTTNEKLFF
TRBV6-1,TRBJ1-5,CASRAGQHETQHF
TRBV18,TRBJ1-2,CASSPNTAKGGYTF
TRBV5-1,TRBJ2-1,CASSGVGQGSYNEQFF
TRBV5-1,TRBJ2-4,CASSDVRQNIQYF
TRBV20-1,TRBJ1-2,CSARFAVNYGYTF
TRBV19,TRBJ1-1,CASSGQGNTEAFF
TRBV19,TRBJ1-4,CASNGADTNEKLFF
TRBV10-3,TRBJ2-2,CAISAGRASDTGELFF
TRBV27,TRBJ1-6,CASSPGNSPLHF